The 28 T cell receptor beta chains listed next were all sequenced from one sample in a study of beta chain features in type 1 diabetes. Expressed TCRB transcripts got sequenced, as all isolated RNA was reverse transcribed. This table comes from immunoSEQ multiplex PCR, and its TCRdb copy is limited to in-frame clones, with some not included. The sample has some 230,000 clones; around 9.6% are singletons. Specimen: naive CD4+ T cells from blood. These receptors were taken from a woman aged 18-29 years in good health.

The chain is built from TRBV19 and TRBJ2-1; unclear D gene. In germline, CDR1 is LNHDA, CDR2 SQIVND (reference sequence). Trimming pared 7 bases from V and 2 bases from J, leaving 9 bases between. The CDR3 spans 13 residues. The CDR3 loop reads CASKLDPYNEQFF. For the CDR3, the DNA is TGTGCCAGTAAACTTGATCCCTACAATGAGCAGTTCTTC.

The CDR3 DNA follows: TGTGCCAGCAATAGCGGGTACCGCTCCTACGAGCAGTACTTC. It translates to CASNSGYRSYEQYF. The J gene is TRBJ2-7, the V gene TRBV7-9; 7 bases map to TRBD2. V lost 7 bases, J lost 0 bases, and 6 bases stayed unmatched. Per germline, CDR1 SEHNR and CDR2 FQNEAQ (reference sequence). The CDR3 loop spans 14 amino acids.

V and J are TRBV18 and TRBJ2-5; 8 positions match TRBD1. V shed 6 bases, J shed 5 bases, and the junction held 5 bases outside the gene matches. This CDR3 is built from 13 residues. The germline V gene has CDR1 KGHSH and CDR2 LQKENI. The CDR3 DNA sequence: TGTGCCAGCTCCGGACAGGGTGTGGAGACCCAGTACTTC. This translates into CASSGQGVETQYF.

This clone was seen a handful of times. CDR3 residues: CASNRGMNTEAFF. As DNA, the CDR3 is TGTGCCAGCAACCGCGGGATGAACACTGAAGCTTTCTTT. The rearrangement joins TRBV2 to TRBJ1-1; D is uncertain. Trimming shortened V by 7 bases and J by 0 bases, and 9 bases separated the two germline ends. Germline assignment: CDR1 SNHLY and CDR2 FYNNEI. The CDR3 totals 13 residues.

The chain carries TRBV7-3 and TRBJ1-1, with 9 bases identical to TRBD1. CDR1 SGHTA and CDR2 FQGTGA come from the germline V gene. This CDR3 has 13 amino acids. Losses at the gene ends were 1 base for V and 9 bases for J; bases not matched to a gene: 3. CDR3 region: CASSLNDRGKAFF. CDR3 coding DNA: TGTGCCAGCAGCTTAAATGACAGGGGGAAAGCTTTCTTT.

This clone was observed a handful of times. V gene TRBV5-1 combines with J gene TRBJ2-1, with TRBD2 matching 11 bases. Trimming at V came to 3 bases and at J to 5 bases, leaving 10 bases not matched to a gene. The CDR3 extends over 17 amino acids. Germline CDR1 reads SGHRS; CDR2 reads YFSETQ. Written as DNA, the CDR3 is TGCGCCAGCAGCTCGGCGGCTAGCGGGAGGAAGGACAATGAGCAGTTCTTC. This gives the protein CASSSAASGRKDNEQFF.

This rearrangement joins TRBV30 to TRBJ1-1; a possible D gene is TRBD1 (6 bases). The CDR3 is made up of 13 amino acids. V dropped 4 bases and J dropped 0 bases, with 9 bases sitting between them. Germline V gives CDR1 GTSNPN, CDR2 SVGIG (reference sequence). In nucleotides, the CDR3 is TGTGCCTGGACAGGGGTTATGAACACTGAAGCTTTCTTT. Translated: CAWTGVMNTEAFF.

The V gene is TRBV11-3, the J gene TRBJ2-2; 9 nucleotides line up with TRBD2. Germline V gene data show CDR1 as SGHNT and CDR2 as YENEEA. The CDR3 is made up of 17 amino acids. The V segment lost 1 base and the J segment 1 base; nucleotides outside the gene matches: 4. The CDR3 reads CASSLGRLAENTGELFF. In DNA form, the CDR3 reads TGTGCCAGCAGCTTAGGCCGACTAGCGGAGAACACCGGGGAGCTGTTTTTT. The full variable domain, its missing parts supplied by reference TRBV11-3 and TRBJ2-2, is EAGVVQSPRYKIIEKKQPVAFWCNPISGHNTLYWYLQNLGQGPELLIRYENEEAVDDSQLPKDRFSAERLKGVDSTLKIQPAELGDSAVYLCASSLGRLAENTGELFFGEGSRLTVL.

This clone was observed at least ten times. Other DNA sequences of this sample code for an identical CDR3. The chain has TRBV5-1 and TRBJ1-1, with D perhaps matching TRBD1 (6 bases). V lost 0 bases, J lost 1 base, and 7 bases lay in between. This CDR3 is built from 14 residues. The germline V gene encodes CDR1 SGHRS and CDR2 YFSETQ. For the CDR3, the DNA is TGCGCCAGCAGCTTGGGGACAGCGAACACTGAAGCTTTCTTT. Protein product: CASSLGTANTEAFF.

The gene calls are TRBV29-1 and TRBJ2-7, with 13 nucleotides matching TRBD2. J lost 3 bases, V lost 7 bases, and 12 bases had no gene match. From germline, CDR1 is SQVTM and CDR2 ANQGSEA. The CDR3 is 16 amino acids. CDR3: CSAWTSGSPGSYEQYF. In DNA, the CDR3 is TGCAGCGCCTGGACTAGCGGGAGCCCGGGGAGCTACGAGCAGTACTTC.

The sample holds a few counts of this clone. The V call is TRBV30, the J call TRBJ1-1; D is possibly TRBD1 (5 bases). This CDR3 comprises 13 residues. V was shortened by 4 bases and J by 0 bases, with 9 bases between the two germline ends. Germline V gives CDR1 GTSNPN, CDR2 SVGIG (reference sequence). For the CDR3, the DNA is TGTGCCTGGAAGGCAGGGATGAACACTGAAGCTTTCTTT. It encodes CAWKAGMNTEAFF.

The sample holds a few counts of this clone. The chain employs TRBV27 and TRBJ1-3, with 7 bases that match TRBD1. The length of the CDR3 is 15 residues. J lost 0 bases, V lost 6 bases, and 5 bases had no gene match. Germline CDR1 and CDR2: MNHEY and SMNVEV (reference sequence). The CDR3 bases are TGTGCCAGCAGGTCGACAGGGTTCTCTGGAAACACCATATATTTT. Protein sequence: CASRSTGFSGNTIYF.

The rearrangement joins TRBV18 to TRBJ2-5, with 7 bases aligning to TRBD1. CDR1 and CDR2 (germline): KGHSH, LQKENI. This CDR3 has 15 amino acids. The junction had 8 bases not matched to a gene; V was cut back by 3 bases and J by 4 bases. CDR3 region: CASSPQQGSRETQYF. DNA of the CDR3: TGTGCCAGCTCACCCCAACAGGGGAGCCGAGAGACCCAGTACTTC. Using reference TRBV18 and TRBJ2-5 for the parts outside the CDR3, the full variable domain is NAGVMQNPRHLVRRRGQEARLRCSPMKGHSHVYWYRQLPEEGLKFMVYLQKENIIDESGMPKERFSAEFPKEGPSILRIQQVVRGDSAAYFCASSPQQGSRETQYFGPGTRLLVL.

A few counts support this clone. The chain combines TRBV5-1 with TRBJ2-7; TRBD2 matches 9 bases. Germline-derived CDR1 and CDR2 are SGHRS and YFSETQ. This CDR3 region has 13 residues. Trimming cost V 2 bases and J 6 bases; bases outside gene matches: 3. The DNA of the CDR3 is TGCGCCAGCAGCTTTAGCGGGAGTATCGAGCAGTACTTC. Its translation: CASSFSGSIEQYF. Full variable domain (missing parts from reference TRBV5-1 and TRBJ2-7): KAGVTQTPRYLIKTRGQQVTLSCSPISGHRSVSWYQQTPGQGLQFLFEYFSETQRNKGNFPGRFSGRQFSNSRSEMNVSTLELGDSALYLCASSFSGSIEQYFGPGTRLTVT.

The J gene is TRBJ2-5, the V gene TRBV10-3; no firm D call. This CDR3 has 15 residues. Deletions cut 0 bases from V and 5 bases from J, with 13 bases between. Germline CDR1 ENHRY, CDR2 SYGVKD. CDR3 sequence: CAISESVRARETQYF. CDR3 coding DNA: TGTGCCATCAGTGAGTCGGTCCGCGCGAGGGAGACCCAGTACTTC.

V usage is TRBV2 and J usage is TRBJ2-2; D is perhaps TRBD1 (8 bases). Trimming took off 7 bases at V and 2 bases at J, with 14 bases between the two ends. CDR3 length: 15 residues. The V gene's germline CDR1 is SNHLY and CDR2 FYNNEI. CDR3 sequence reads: CASKYRGGNTGELFF. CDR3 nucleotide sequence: TGTGCCAGCAAATACAGGGGGGGAAACACCGGGGAGCTGTTTTTT.

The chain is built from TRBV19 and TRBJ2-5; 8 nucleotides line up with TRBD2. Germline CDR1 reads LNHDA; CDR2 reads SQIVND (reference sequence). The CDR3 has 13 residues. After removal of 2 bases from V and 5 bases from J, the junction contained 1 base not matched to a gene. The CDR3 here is CASSIPSGETQYF. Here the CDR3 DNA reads TGTGCCAGTAGTATACCTAGCGGGGAGACCCAGTACTTC.

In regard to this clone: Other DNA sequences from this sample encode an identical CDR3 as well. In DNA, the CDR3 is TGCGCCAGCAGCTTGGAACTAGCGGGGGGCGGTGAGCAGTTCTTC. It encodes CASSLELAGGGEQFF. This chain joins TRBV5-1 and TRBJ2-1; 12 positions agree with TRBD2. Per the germline V gene, CDR1 is SGHRS and CDR2 is YFSETQ. The J segment lost 9 bases and the V segment lost 0 bases, leaving 4 bases of the junction unmatched. This CDR3 contains 15 residues.

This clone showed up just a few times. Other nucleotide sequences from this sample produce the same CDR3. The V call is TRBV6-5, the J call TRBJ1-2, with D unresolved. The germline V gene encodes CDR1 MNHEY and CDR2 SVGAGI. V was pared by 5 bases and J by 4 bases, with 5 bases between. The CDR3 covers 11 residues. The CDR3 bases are TGTGCCAGCAGTAGTAGCTATGGCTACACCTTC. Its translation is CASSSSYGYTF.

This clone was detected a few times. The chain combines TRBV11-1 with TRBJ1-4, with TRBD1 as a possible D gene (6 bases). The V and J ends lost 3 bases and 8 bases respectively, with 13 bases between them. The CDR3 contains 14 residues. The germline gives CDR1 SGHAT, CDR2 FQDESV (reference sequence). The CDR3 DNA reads TGTGCCAGCAGCTTGATGACAGGTGACGAAAAACTGTTTTTT. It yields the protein CASSLMTGDEKLFF.

DNA of the CDR3: TGTGCCAGCTCACCGACCGGGACAGGGTACGATGGCTACACCTTC. Amino acid sequence: CASSPTGTGYDGYTF. This sequence joins TRBV5-6 and TRBJ1-2; the match to TRBD1 covers 9 bases. Per germline, CDR1 SGHDT and CDR2 YYEEEE. The V segment lost 7 bases and the J segment 6 bases; nucleotides outside the gene matches: 13. The CDR3 has 15 residues.

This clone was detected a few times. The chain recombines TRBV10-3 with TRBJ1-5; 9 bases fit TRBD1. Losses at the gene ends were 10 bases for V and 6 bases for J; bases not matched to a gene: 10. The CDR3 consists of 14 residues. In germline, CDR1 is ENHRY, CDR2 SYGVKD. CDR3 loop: CATAGTGNVQPQHF. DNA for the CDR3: TGTGCCACCGCCGGGACAGGGAATGTTCAGCCCCAGCATTTT.

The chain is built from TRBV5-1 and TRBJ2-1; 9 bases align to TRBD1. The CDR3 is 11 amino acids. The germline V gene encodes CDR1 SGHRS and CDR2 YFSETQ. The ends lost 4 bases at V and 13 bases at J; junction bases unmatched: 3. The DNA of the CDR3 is TGCGCCAGCAGCCTGGGACAGGGCCAGTTCTTC. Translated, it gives CASSLGQGQFF.

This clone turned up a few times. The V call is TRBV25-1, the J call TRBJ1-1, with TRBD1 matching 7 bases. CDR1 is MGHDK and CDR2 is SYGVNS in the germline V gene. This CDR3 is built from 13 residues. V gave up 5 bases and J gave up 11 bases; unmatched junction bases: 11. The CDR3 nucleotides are TGTGCCAGCAGTACGACTAGGGGGCCGAGGGCTTTCTTT. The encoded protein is CASSTTRGPRAFF.

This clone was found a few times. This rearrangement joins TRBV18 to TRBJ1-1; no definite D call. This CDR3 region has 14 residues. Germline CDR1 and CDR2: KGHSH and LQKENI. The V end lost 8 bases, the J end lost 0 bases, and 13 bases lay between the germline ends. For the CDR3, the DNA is TGTGCCAGCCGCGGGGTGAACATGAACACTGAAGCTTTCTTT. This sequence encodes CASRGVNMNTEAFF.

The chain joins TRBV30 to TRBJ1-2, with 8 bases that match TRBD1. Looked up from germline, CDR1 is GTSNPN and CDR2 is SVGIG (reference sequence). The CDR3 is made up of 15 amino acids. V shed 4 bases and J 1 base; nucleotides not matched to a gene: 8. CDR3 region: CAWKIRGLSNYGYTF. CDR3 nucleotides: TGTGCCTGGAAAATCAGGGGGCTGAGTAACTATGGCTACACCTTC. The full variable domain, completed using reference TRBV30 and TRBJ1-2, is SQTIHQWPATLVQPVGSPLSLECTVEGTSNPNLYWYRQAAGRGLQLLFYSVGIGQISSEVPQNLSASRPQDRQFILSSKKLLLSDSGFYLCAWKIRGLSNYGYTFGSGTRLTVV.

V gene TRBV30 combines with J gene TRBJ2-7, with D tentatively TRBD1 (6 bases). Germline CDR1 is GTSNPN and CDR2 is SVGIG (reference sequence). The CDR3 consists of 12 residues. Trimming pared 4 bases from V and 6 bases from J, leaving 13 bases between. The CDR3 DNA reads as TGTGCCTGGATCACAGGGCCCGGCGAGCAGTACTTC. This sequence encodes CAWITGPGEQYF.

This CDR3 is CASSLKSPGLAGEAYEQYF. The CDR3 DNA is TGCGCCAGCAGCTTAAAATCCCCGGGACTAGCGGGAGAAGCCTACGAGCAGTACTTC. This chain uses TRBV5-1 with TRBJ2-7; 14 bases are shared with TRBD2. Germline trimming cut 2 bases from V and 2 bases from J; bases unmatched to any gene: 12. CDR3 size: 19 residues. Germline lookup yields CDR1 SGHRS and CDR2 YFSETQ.